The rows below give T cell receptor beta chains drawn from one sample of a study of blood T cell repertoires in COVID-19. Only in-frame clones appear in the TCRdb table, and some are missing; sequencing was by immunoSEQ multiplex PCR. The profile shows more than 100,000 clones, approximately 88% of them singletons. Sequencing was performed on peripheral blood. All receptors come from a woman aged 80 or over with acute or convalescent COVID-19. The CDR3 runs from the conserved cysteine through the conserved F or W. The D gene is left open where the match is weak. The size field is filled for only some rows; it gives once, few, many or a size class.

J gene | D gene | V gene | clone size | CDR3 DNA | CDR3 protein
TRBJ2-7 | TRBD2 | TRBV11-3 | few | TGTGCCAGCAGCCTCAATAGCGGGGTTGGCTACGAGCAGTACTTC | CASSLNSGVGYEQYF
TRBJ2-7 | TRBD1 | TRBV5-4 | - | TGTGCCAGCAGTTCCGGGACAGGGGCGCGAGAGCAGTACTTC | CASSSGTGAREQYF
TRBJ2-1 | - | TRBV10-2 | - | TGCGCCAGCAGTGAGTATGGACTGTCCCCCTACAATGAGCAGTTCTTC | CASSEYGLSPYNEQFF
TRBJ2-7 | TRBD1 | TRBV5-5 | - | TGTGCCAAGGGGACAGGGGACGAAAAGTACTTC | CAKGTGDEKYF
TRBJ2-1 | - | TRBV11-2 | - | TGTGCCAGCAGCTCGCCTAGCGCTTACAATGAGCAGTTCTTC | CASSSPSAYNEQFF
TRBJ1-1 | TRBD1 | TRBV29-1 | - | TGCAGCGTTGAAGATGGGGACAGTGAAGCTTTCTTT | CSVEDGDSEAFF
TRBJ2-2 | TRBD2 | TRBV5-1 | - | TGCGCCAGCAGCTTGGAACGAGCGGGGGCCCGGAGAACCGGGGAGCTGTTTTTT | CASSLERAGARRTGELFF
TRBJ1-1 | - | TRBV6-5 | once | TGTGCCAGCACCGAATCCGGGGTTAGCGAAGCTTTCTTT | CASTESGVSEAFF
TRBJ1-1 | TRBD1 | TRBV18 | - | TGTGCCAGCTCACCACCGACAGGGTCGGCCACTGAAGCTTTCTTT | CASSPPTGSATEAFF
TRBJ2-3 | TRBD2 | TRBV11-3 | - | TGTGCCAGCAGCTTAGGTCGGCGGGAGGTTCCTAGCACAGATACGCAGTATTTT | CASSLGRREVPSTDTQYF
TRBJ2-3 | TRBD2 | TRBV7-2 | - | TGTGCCAGCAGCTTAGGTAGCGGGAGTAAGGCAGATACGCAGTATTTT | CASSLGSGSKADTQYF
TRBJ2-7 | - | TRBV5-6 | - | TGTGCCAGCTACCGGGAGACTGGTGGCGAGCAGTACTTC | CASYRETGGEQYF
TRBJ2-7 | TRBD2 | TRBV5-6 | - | TGTGCCAGCAGCCCAGGACTAGCCCAATCCTACGAGCAGTACTTC | CASSPGLAQSYEQYF
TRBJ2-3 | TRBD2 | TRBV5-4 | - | TGTGCCAGCAGCTTGGGTTGGAGCGGGGGGACGACAGATACGCAGTATTTT | CASSLGWSGGTTDTQYF
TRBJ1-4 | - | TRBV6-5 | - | TGTGCCAGTTCCGTCTCATACGGTTTGGAAAAACTGTTTTTT | CASSVSYGLEKLFF
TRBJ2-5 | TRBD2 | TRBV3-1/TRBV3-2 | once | TGTGCCAGCAGCCAAGGTTCTTCTAGCGGGGCGCAAGAGACCCAGTACTTC | CASSQGSSSGAQETQYF
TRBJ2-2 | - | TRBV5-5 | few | TGTGCCAGCAGCCCCTCGGGGAGCTCGAACACCGGGGAGCTGTTTTTT | CASSPSGSSNTGELFF
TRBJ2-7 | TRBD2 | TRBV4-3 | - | TGCGCCAGCAGCCATCGCGGGGGTTACGAGCAGTACTTC | CASSHRGGYEQYF
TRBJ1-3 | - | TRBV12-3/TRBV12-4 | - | TGTGCCAGCAGTTACATTTCTGGAAACACCATATATTTT | CASSYISGNTIYF
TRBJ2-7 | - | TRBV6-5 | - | TGTGCCAGCAGTTACGCCGCGGGACGGCCTACCTACGAGCAGTACTTC | CASSYAAGRPTYEQYF
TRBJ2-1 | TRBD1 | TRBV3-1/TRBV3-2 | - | TGTGCCAGCAGCCAAGTTCCACCAGGGGGCTCCTACAATGAGCAGTTCTTC | CASSQVPPGGSYNEQFF
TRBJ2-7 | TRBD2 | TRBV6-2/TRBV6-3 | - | TGTGCCAGCAGCCGTCAACTAGCGGGGACTTCCTACGAGCAGTACTTC | CASSRQLAGTSYEQYF
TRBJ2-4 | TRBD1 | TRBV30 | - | TGTGCCTGGAGCCCGACAGGGGGCAGAGGCAGGGTCATTCAGTACTTC | CAWSPTGGRGRVIQYF
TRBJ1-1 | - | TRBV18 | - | TGTGCCAGTTTAAGTACAGGAGACACTGAAGCTTTCTTT | CASLSTGDTEAFF
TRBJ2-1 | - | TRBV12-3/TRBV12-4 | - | TGTGCCAGCAAGCCGCTGGGGCAGGAGCAGTTCTTC | CASKPLGQEQFF
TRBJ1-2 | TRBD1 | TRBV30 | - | TGTGCCTGTCAAAGACAGGGACTGTATGGCTACACCTTC | CACQRQGLYGYTF
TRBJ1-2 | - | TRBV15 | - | TGTGCCACCAGGACCCACAGGTCTAACTATGGCTACACCTTC | CATRTHRSNYGYTF
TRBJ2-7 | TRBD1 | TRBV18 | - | TGTGCCAGCTCGCCCCAACCGCAGGGGGCAGCCTACGAGCAGTACTTC | CASSPQPQGAAYEQYF
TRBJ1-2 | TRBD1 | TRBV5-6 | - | TGTGCCAGCAGCTTGGGGCAGGGGGCCGTCAGTCATGGCTACACCTTC | CASSLGQGAVSHGYTF
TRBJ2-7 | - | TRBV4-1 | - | TGCGCCAGCAGTCCAGACGGGATCTACGAGCAGTACTTC | CASSPDGIYEQYF
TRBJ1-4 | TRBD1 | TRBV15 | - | TGTGCCACCAGCGCCGCCGTGAGACAGGGTAAATCTCTACTGTTTTTT | CATSAAVRQGKSLLFF
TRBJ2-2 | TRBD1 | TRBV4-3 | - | TGCGCCAGCAGCCAAGGGACAGGGATAGGCGCCGGGGAGCTGTTTTTT | CASSQGTGIGAGELFF
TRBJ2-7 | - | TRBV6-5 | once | TGTGCCAGCAGCCCGGGGGACAGAGCCTACGAGCAGTACTTC | CASSPGDRAYEQYF
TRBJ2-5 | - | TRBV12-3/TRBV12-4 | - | TGTGCCAGCAGTTTTGGGGGCAGAGAGACCCAGTACTTC | CASSFGGRETQYF
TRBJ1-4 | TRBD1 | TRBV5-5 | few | TGTGCCAGCAGCTTGGGGACAGGGTTCTCGGAAAAACTGTTTTTT | CASSLGTGFSEKLFF
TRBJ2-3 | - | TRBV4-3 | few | TGCGCCAGCAGCCAAGATACTAGCCGAAATACGCAGTATTTT | CASSQDTSRNTQYF
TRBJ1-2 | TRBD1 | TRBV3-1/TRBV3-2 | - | TGTGCCAGCAGCCGCCGGGACAGGGGGGCGTATGGCTACACCTTC | CASSRRDRGAYGYTF
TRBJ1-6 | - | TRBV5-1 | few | TGCGCCAGCAGCTTCAACGGGAAGGATTCACCCCTCCACTTT | CASSFNGKDSPLHF
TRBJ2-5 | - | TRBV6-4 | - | TGTGCCAGCTCCTTGGCGGCCCCAGAGACCCAGTACTTC | CASSLAAPETQYF
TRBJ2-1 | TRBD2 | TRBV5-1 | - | TGCGCCAGCAGCTTTCTCGGGACTAGCGGGAGTAGTAGGTACAATGAGCAGTTCTTC | CASSFLGTSGSSRYNEQFF
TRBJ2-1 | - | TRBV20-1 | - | TGCAGTGCTAGTGAGGGGGGCAATGAGCAGTTCTTC | CSASEGGNEQFF
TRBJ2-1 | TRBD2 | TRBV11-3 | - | TGTGCCAGCAGCTTGCTAGCGGGATACCCCGACGAGCAGTTCTTC | CASSLLAGYPDEQFF
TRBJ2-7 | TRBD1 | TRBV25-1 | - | TGTGCCAGCAGGGGCACAGGGGGCGCCCCCTACGAGCAGTACTTC | CASRGTGGAPYEQYF
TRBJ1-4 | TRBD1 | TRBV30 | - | TGTGCCTGGAGGGGACCTCCGGGACAGGGTAATGAAAAACTGTTTTTT | CAWRGPPGQGNEKLFF
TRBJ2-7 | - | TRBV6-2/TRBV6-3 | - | TGTGCCAGCAGTTACTCGCCCGGGTATTACGAGCAGTACTTC | CASSYSPGYYEQYF
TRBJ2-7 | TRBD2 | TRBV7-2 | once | TGTGCCAGCATGCCGGTAGCGGGCCCCCAGGGCGAGCAGTACTTC | CASMPVAGPQGEQYF
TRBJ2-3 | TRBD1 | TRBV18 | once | TGTGCCAGCTCACCACCTACGGGACAGAGCACAGATACGCAGTATTTT | CASSPPTGQSTDTQYF
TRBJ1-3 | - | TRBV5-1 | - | TGCGCCAGCAGCTTGGGGCTGGGGCAGGGATCGCGGGGAAACACCATATATTTT | CASSLGLGQGSRGNTIYF
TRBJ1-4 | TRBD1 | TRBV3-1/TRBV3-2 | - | TGTGCCAGCAGCCAAGCGAACAGGGGGTATTCTAATGAAAAACTGTTTTTT | CASSQANRGYSNEKLFF
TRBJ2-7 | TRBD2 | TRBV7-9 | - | TGTGCCAGCCGGGGGACTAGCGGGAGGGAAACCTACGAGCAGTACTTC | CASRGTSGRETYEQYF
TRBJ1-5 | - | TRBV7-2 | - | TGTGCCAGCAGCTTAGCAGGGCAGGGCTATCAGCCCCAGCATTTT | CASSLAGQGYQPQHF
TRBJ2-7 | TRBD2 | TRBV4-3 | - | TGCGCCAGCAGCCAAGGTGTGGGGGAGGGAAACTACGAGCAGTACTTC | CASSQGVGEGNYEQYF
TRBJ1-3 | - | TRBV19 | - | TGTGCCAGTAGTTCCTCTGGAGGCGTCGGAAACACCATATATTTT | CASSSSGGVGNTIYF
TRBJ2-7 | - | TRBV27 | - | TGTGCCAGCAGCCCTTTCCCTGTTTACGAGCAGTACTTC | CASSPFPVYEQYF
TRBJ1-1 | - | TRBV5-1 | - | TGCGCCAGCAGCTTGCAGGTGGGGAGCGCTGAAGCTTTCTTT | CASSLQVGSAEAFF
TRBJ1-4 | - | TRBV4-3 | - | TGCGCCAGCAGCGAAAGACAGCCCTTTAATGAAAAACTGTTTTTT | CASSERQPFNEKLFF
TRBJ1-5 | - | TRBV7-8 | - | TGTGCCAGCAGCCCCACGAGTTCGAGGGGAGGTCAGCCCCAGCATTTT | CASSPTSSRGGQPQHF
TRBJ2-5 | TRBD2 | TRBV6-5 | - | TGTGCCAGCAGTTACTCTAGCGGGGGACCCCAAGAGACCCAGTACTTC | CASSYSSGGPQETQYF
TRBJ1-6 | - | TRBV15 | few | TGTGCCACCAGCAGAGTCAGGGGAGTTAATTCACCCCTCCACTTT | CATSRVRGVNSPLHF
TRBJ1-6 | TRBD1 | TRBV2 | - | TGTGCCAGCCGACAGGGACAGGGGTCACCCCTCCACTTT | CASRQGQGSPLHF